This T cell receptor beta chain is drawn from a study of long-term antiretroviral therapy in people with HIV. Background on the study: Samples from the earliest time points predate the 2015 immediate-ART recommendation by about a decade. Study results and caveats: The range of CDR3 lengths in HIV repertoires proved narrower than that found in controls. Pre-ART-expanded clones dominated the repertoire at all time points.

Regarding this clone: What it recognizes is unknown.

Researchers report immunoSEQ v3.0 was run at survey level. Per-sample sequencing targets were roughly 40,000-55,000 T-cell genomes. The method was immunoSEQ multiplex PCR; TCRdb's version includes in-frame clones alone and lacks a portion of them. This sample carries around 22,000 clones, 90% to 95% of them seen once, and the ten largest clones take 2.2%. Germline values: CDR1 SGHDN, CDR2 FVKESK. The CDR3 runs 15 residues. Trimming removed 5 bases at V and 0 bases at J, with 11 bases between. This sequence originates from a woman in her 50s with HIV. The V call is TRBV14, the J call TRBJ2-1; D may correspond to TRBD1 or TRBD2 (5 bases each). The sample in question was unsorted PBMCs, obtained 4.9 years after starting antiretroviral therapy. The CDR3 coding sequence is TGTGCCAGCAGCATCGGGACGAGCTCCTACAATGAGCAGTTCTTC. It is translated as CASSIGTSSYNEQFF.